This T cell receptor beta chain was captured in a study of cytomegalovirus exposure and HLA in healthy donors. The table lists this clone with a count of one. Its antigen remains unidentified. Use of 60 Vbeta and 13 Jbeta primers characterized the PCR. Data came from immunoSEQ multiplex PCR; TCRdb stores just in-frame clones and leaves some out. This sample has 180,000 or so clones, with just under 80% found just once. Points from the study as a whole: In vitro experiments confirmed that three CMV-associated chains were specific for CMV antigens. Later analysis identified a missense DCLRE1C variant that was linked to TCR beta V- and J-gene trimming.

Germline loops: CDR1 SGHAT, CDR2 FQNNGV. The CDR3 consists of 14 residues. The junction had 1 base not matched to a gene; V was cut back by 1 base and J by 6 bases. J is TRBJ2-4 and V is TRBV11-2; TRBD1 aligns across 9 bases. The origin of this receptor is a female donor in good health and CMV-seronegative. Sequencing was performed on PBMCs. This CDR3 reads CASSLGGQGNIQYF. The CDR3 coding sequence is TGTGCCAGCAGCTTAGGGGGACAGGGAAACATTCAGTACTTC.